The present T cell receptor (beta chain) was sequenced within a study of shared clonotypes between healthy human individuals. The CDR3 has 13 residues. Trimming left V 2 bases short and J 7 bases short, with 12 bases between. Germline V gives CDR1 MNHEY, CDR2 SVGAGI. CD8 memory combined CD45RO+ cells with CCR7-negative CD45RA+ TemRA cells. The repertoire was sequenced with immunoSEQ multiplex PCR; TCRdb's copy has only in-frame clones and lacks some. The sample includes approximately 640,000 clones, 80% to 95% of them seen just once. Sequencing was done on a sample of memory CD8+ T cells from PBMCs. Documented subset: CD45RO+ cells pooled with CCR7-negative TemRA cells. V usage is TRBV6-5 and J usage is TRBJ2-7; D is uncertain. The sequence derives from a man between 18 and 29 years old in good health. Some clones in this sample may be carry-over from other donors' samples. CDR3 sequence reads: CASSYSRLGEQYF. The CDR3 DNA is TGTGCCAGCAGTTACAGTCGGTTGGGGGAGCAGTACTTC.